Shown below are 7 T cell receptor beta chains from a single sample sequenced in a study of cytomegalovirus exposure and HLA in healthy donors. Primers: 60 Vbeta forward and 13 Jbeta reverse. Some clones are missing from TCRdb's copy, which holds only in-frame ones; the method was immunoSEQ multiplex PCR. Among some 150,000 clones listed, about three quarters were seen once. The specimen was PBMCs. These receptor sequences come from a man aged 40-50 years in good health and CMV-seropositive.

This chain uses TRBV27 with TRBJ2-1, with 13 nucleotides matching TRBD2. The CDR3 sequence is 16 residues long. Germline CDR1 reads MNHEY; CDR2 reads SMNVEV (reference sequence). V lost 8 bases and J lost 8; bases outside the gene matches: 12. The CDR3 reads CASRAGLAGLYYEQFF. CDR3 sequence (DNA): TGTGCCAGCCGCGCGGGACTAGCGGGGTTATATTATGAGCAGTTCTTC.

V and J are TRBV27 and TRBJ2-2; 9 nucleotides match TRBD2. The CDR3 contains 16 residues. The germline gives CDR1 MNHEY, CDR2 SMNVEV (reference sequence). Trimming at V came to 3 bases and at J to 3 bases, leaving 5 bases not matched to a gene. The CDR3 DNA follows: TGTGCCAGCAGTTTTAAAATAGCGGGAGACACCGGGGAGCTGTTTTTT. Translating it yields CASSFKIAGDTGELFF.

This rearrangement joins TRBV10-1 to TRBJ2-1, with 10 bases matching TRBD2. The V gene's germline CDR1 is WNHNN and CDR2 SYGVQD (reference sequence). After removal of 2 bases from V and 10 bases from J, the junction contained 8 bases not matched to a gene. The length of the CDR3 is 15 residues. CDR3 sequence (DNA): TGCGCCAGCAGTGAGATGAGCGGGGGGGCAGAGGAGCAGTTCTTC. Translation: CASSEMSGGAEEQFF.

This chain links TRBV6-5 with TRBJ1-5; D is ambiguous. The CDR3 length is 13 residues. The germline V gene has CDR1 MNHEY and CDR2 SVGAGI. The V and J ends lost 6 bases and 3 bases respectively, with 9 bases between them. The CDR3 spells CASRYSPNQPQHF. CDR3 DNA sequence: TGTGCCAGCAGGTACAGCCCCAATCAGCCCCAGCATTTT.

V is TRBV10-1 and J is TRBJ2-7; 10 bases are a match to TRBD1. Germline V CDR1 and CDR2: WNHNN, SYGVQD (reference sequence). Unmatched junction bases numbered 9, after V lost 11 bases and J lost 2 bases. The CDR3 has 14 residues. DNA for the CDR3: TGCGCCGTACACCGGGACAGGGGAACCTACGAGCAGTACTTC. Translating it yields CAVHRDRGTYEQYF.

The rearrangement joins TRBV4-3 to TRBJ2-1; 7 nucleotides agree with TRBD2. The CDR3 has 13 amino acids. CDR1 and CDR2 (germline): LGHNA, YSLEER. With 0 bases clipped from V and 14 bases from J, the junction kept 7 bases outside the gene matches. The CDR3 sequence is CASSQDREGTKFF. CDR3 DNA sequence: TGCGCCAGCAGCCAAGACAGGGAAGGGACTAAGTTCTTC.

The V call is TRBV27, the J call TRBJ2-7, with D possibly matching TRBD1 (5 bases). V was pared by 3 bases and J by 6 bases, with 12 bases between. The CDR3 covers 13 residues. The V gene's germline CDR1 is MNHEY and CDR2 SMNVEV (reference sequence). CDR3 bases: TGTGCCAGCAGTTTTGGGCAGGGAAGCGAGCAGTACTTC. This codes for CASSFGQGSEQYF.